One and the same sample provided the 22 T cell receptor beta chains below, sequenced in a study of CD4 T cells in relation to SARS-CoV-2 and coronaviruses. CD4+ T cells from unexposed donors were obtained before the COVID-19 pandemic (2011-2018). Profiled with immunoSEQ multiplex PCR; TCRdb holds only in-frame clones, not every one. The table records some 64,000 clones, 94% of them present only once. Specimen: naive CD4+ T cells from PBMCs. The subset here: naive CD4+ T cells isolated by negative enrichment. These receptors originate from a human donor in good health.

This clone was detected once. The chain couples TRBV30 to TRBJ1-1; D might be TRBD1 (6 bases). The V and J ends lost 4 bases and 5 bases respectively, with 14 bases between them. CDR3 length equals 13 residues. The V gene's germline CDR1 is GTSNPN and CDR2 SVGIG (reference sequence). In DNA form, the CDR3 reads TGTGCCTGGAAACAGGGATCTATAACTGAAGCTTTCTTT. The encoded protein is CAWKQGSITEAFF.

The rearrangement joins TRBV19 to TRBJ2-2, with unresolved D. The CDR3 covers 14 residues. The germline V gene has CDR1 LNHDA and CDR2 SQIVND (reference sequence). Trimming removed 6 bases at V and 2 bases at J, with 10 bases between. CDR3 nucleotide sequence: TGTGCCAGTAGGGCGGCAGGAAACACCGGGGAGCTGTTTTTT. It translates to CASRAAGNTGELFF. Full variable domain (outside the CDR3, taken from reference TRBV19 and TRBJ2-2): DGGITQSPKYLFRKEGQNVTLSCEQNLNHDAMYWYRQDPGQGLRLIYYSQIVNDFQKGDIAEGYSVSREKKESFPLTVTSAQKNPTAFYLCASRAAGNTGELFFGEGSRLTVL.

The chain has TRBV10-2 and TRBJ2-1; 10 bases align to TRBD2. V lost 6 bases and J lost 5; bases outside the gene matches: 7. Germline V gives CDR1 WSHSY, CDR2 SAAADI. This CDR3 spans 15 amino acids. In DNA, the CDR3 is TGCGCCAGCAGCTTGGGACTAGCGACTAACAATGAGCAGTTCTTC. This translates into CASSLGLATNNEQFF.

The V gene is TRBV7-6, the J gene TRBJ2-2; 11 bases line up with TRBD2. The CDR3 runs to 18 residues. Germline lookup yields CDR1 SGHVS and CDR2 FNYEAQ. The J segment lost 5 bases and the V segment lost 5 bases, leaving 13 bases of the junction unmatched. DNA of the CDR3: TGTGCCAGCAGCCCGAGGCCAACTAGCGGGAGAAGGACCGGGGAGCTGTTTTTT. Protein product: CASSPRPTSGRRTGELFF. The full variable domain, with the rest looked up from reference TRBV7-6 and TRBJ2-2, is GAGVSQSPRYKVTKRGQDVALRCDPISGHVSLYWYRQALGQGPEFLTYFNYEAQQDKSGLPNDRFSAERPEGSISTLTIQRTEQRDSAMYRCASSPRPTSGRRTGELFFGEGSRLTVL.

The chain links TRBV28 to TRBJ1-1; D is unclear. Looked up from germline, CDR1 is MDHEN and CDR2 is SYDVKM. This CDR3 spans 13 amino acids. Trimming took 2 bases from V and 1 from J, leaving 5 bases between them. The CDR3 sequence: CASSLVQNTEAFF. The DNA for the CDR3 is TGTGCCAGCAGTTTAGTGCAGAACACTGAAGCTTTCTTT.

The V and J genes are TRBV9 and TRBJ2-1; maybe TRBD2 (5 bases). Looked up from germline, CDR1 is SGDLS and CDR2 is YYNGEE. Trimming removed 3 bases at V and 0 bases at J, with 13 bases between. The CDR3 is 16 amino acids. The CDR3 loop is CASSGNVGSSYNEQFF. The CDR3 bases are TGTGCCAGCAGCGGAAATGTTGGGAGCTCCTACAATGAGCAGTTCTTC. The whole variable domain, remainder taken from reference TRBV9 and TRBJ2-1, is DSGVTQTPKHLITATGQRVTLRCSPRSGDLSVYWYQQSLDQGLQFLIQYYNGEERAKGNILERFSAQQFPDLHSELNLSSLELGDSALYFCASSGNVGSSYNEQFFGPGTRLTVL.

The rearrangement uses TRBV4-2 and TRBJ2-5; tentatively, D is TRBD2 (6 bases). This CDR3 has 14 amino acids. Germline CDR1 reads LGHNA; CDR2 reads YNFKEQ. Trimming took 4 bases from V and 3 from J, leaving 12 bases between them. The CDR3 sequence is CASSRRDLEETQYF. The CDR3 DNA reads TGTGCCAGCAGCCGAAGGGACTTGGAAGAGACCCAGTACTTC.

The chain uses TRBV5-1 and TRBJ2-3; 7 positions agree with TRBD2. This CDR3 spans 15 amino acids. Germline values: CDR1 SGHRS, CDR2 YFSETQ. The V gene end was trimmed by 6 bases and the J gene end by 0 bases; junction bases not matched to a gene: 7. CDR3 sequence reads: CASTTGGGSTDTQYF. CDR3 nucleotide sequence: TGCGCCAGCACCACTGGGGGGGGAAGCACAGATACGCAGTATTTT.

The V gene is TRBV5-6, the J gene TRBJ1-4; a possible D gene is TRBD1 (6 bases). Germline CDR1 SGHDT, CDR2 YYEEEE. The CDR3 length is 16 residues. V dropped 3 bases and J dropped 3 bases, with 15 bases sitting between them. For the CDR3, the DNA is TGTGCCAGCAGCTCAACAGGGAGTAGGCCTAATGAAAAACTGTTTTTT. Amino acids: CASSSTGSRPNEKLFF.

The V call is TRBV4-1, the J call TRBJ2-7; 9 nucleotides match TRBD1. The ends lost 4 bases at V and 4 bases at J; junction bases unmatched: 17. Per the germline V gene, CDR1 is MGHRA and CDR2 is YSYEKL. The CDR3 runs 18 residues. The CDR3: CASSRNANPGQGKYEQYF. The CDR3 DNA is TGCGCCAGCAGCCGGAACGCCAACCCGGGACAGGGAAAATACGAGCAGTACTTC.

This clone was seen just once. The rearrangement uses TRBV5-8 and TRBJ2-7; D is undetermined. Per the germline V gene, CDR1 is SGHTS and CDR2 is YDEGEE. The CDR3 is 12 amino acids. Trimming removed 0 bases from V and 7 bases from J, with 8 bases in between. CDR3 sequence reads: CASSLGQLEQYF. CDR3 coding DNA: TGTGCCAGCAGCTTGGGCCAATTAGAGCAGTACTTC.

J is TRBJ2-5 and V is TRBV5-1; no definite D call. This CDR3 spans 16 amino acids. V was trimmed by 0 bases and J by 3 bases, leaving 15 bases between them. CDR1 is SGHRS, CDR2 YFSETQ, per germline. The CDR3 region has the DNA TGCGCCAGCAGCTTGGGGGCTACCGGGCCAAAAGAGACCCAGTACTTC. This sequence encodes CASSLGATGPKETQYF.

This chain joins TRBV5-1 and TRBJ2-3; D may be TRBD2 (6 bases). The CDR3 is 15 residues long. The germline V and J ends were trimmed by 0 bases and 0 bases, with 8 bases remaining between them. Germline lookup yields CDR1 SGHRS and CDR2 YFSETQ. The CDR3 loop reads CASSLVGGSTDTQYF. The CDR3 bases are TGCGCCAGCAGCTTGGTCGGGGGAAGCACAGATACGCAGTATTTT.

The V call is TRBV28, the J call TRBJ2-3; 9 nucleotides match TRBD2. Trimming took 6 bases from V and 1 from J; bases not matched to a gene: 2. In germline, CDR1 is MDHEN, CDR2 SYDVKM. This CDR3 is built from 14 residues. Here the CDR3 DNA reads TGTGCCAGCAGCCCTAGCGGGGGCACAGATACGCAGTATTTT. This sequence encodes CASSPSGGTDTQYF.

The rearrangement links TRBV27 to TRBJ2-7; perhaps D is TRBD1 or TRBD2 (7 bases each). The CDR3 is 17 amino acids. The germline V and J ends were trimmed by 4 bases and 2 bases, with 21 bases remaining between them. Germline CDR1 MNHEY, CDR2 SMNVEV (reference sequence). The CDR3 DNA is TGTGCCAGCAGTTCCGCGGGGCGGGACAGCGGGGCCTACGAGCAGTACTTC. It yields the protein CASSSAGRDSGAYEQYF.

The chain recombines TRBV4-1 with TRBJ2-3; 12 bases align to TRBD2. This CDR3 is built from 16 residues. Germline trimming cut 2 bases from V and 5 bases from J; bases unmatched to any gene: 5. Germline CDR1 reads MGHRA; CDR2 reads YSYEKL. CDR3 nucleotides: TGCGCCAGCAGCCAACGACTAGCGGGAGTTGAAGATACGCAGTATTTT. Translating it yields CASSQRLAGVEDTQYF.

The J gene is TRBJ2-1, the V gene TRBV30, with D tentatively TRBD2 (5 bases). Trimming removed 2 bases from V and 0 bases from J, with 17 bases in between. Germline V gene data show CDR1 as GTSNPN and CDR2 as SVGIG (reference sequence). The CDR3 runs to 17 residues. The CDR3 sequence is CAWSPPPGGFSYNEQFF. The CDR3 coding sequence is TGTGCCTGGAGTCCGCCCCCAGGCGGGTTCTCCTACAATGAGCAGTTCTTC.

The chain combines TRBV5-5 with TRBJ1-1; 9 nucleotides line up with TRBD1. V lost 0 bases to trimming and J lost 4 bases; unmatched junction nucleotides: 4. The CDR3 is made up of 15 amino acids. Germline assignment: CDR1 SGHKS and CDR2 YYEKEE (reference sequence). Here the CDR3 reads CASSLGDRVGTEAFF. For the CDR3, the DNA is TGTGCCAGCAGCTTGGGGGACAGGGTCGGCACTGAAGCTTTCTTT.

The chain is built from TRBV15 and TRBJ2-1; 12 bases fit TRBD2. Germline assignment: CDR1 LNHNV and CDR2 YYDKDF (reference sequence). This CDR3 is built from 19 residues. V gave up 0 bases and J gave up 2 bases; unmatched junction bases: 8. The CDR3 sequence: CATSRDGLAGGLTYNEQFF. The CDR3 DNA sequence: TGTGCCACCAGCAGAGATGGGCTAGCGGGAGGGTTAACCTACAATGAGCAGTTCTTC. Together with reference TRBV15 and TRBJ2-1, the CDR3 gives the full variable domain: DAMVIQNPRYQVTQFGKPVTLSCSQTLNHNVMYWYQQKSSQAPKLLFHYYDKDFNNEADTPDNFQSRRPNTSFCFLDIRSPGLGDTAMYLCATSRDGLAGGLTYNEQFFGPGTRLTVL.

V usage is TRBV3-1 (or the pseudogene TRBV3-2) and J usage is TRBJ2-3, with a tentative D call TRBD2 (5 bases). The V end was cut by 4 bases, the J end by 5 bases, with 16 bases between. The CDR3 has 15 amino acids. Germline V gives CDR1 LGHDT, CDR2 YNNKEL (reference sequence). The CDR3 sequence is CASSRVAGIRDTQYF. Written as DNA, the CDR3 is TGTGCCAGCAGCCGCGTTGCCGGGATTAGAGATACGCAGTATTTT.

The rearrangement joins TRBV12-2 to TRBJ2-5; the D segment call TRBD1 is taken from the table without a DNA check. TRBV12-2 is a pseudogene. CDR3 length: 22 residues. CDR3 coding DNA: TGTGCAAGTCGCTTAGTGGGTTCGCGGACAGGGGTATCCATAGGGGACCAAGAGACCCAGTACTTC. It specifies CASRLVGSRTGVSIGDQETQYF.

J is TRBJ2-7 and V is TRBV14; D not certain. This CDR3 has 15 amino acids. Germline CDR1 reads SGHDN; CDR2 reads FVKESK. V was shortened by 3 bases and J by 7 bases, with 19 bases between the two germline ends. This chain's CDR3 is CASSQGMGIVREQYF. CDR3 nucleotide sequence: TGTGCCAGCAGCCAGGGGATGGGTATCGTACGAGAGCAGTACTTC.